The 13 T cell receptor beta chains below come from one sample, sequenced in a study of control samples from healthy donors and cancer patients (dated by TCRdb to 2018 to 2020). The receptor library was made with the immunoSEQ multiplex PCR assay. Held by TCRdb, this immuneACCESS table contains in-frame sequences only and omits some clones. Under half of the omission traces to an unresolved V gene where checked; the cause of the rest is unknown. In all, the sample holds roughly 150,000 clones, and 85% to 95% of those were seen once. Together, the top ten hold around 2.5% of the sample. The sequenced sample consisted of blood. The source is a man in his fifties or sixties in good health.

The V call is TRBV7-9, the J call TRBJ1-1; D gene uncertain. With 6 bases removed from V and 3 bases from J, the gap between germline ends came to 5 bases. Germline V gene data show CDR1 as SEHNR and CDR2 as FQNEAQ (reference sequence). The CDR3 length is 11 residues. The CDR3 DNA follows: TGTGCCAGCAGTCGGGACACTGAAGCTTTCTTT. This gives the protein CASSRDTEAFF.

The chain employs TRBV7-2 and TRBJ2-3; 10 positions agree with TRBD2. V gave up 1 base and J gave up 5 bases; unmatched junction bases: 9. This CDR3 is 17 amino acids long. Per germline, CDR1 SGHTA and CDR2 FQGNSA. CDR3 coding DNA: TGTGCCAGCAGCTTAGGTCGAAGCGGGAGGGCGGTAGATACGCAGTATTTT. Translating gives CASSLGRSGRAVDTQYF.

This rearrangement joins TRBV30 to TRBJ1-3; no clear D gene. This CDR3 spans 15 amino acids. From germline, CDR1 is GTSNPN and CDR2 SVGIG (reference sequence). Trimming left V 4 bases short and J 0 bases short, with 13 bases between. CDR3 residues: CAWIPGLSSGNTIYF. CDR3 sequence (DNA): TGTGCCTGGATTCCGGGTTTGAGCTCTGGAAACACCATATATTTT.

This chain uses TRBV24-1 with TRBJ2-7, with TRBD1 matching over 10 bases. Germline CDR1 and CDR2: KGHDR and SFDVKD. V gave up 6 bases and J gave up 9 bases; unmatched junction bases: 7. The CDR3 loop spans 13 amino acids. CDR3 sequence reads: CATSRTGGLGQYF. The CDR3 nucleotides are TGTGCCACCAGTCGGACAGGGGGGCTGGGGCAGTACTTC.

V is TRBV29-1 and J is TRBJ2-5; either TRBD1 or TRBD2 may supply D (6 bases each). The V end was cut by 8 bases, the J end by 1 base, with 26 bases between. The CDR3 totals 17 residues. CDR1 is SQVTM and CDR2 is ANQGSEA in the germline V gene. CDR3 nucleotides: TGCAGCATTTCGGGGGCGTCTACGAGCAGGGGCCAAGAGACCCAGTACTTC. Its translation is CSISGASTSRGQETQYF.

This chain joins TRBV9 and TRBJ1-6; 8 bases fit TRBD1. This CDR3 is built from 15 residues. V gave up 0 bases and J gave up 9 bases; unmatched junction bases: 5. Germline V gene sequence: CDR1 SGDLS, CDR2 YYNGEE. This chain's CDR3 is CASSVASQGASPLHF. CDR3 nucleotide sequence: TGTGCCAGCAGCGTAGCTAGCCAGGGGGCTTCACCCCTCCACTTT.

The chain uses TRBV27 and TRBJ1-2; 7 positions match TRBD1. Germline loops: CDR1 MNHEY, CDR2 SMNVEV (reference sequence). The CDR3 is 12 amino acids. V trimming: 3 bases; J trimming: 10 bases; junction bases outside the gene matches: 5. CDR3 nucleotides: TGTGCCAGCAGTTTCCAGGGGGGTTACTACACCTTC. This gives the protein CASSFQGGYYTF.

The chain couples TRBV7-3 to TRBJ2-1; 9 bases are a match to TRBD2. The V gene end was trimmed by 1 base and the J gene end by 5 bases; junction bases not matched to a gene: 6. This CDR3 has 16 amino acids. From germline, CDR1 is SGHTA and CDR2 FQGTGA. The CDR3 spells CASSLSGGRADNEQFF. In nucleotides, the CDR3 is TGTGCCAGCAGCTTAAGCGGCGGGAGGGCTGACAATGAGCAGTTCTTC.

CDR3 loop: CASRRPPGQGRNEQFF. In DNA, the CDR3 is TGTGCCAGCAGACGCCCGCCGGGACAGGGGAGGAATGAGCAGTTCTTC. This chain uses TRBV7-9 with TRBJ2-1; 10 positions agree with TRBD1. The germline CDR1 and CDR2 sequences are SEHNR and FQNEAQ (reference sequence). Losses at the gene ends were 6 bases for V and 7 bases for J; bases not matched to a gene: 12. CDR3 length equals 16 residues.

CDR3 in amino acids: CATSDSPGQGVQTQYF. In DNA form, the CDR3 reads TGTGCCACCAGTGATTCCCCCGGACAGGGGGTACAGACCCAGTACTTC. The rearrangement joins TRBV24-1 to TRBJ2-5; 10 bases are shared with TRBD1. Germline V gene sequence: CDR1 KGHDR, CDR2 SFDVKD. The CDR3 contains 16 residues. J was trimmed by 6 bases and V by 2 bases; bases with no gene match: 8.

V gene TRBV30 combines with J gene TRBJ2-7; 8 bases line up with TRBD2. The germline CDR1 and CDR2 sequences are GTSNPN and SVGIG (reference sequence). The CDR3 has 13 amino acids. Unmatched junction bases numbered 2, after V lost 0 bases and J lost 4 bases. Here the CDR3 DNA reads TGTGCCTGGAGTGTACTAGCGGTTTACGAGCAGTACTTC. Amino acid sequence: CAWSVLAVYEQYF.

The V gene is TRBV10-3, the J gene TRBJ2-5; D perhaps matches TRBD2 (6 bases). The CDR3 has 14 amino acids. In germline, CDR1 is ENHRY, CDR2 SYGVKD. V lost 6 bases and J 4 bases, leaving 15 bases between the germline ends. The CDR3 sequence is CAIRRGSMGETQYF. In DNA, the CDR3 is TGTGCCATCAGGCGGGGCTCAATGGGAGAGACCCAGTACTTC.

In nucleotides, the CDR3 is TGTGCCAGTAGTATGGGGGACGCCGCGGGAAATGAGCAGTTCTTC. Its translation: CASSMGDAAGNEQFF. This chain connects TRBV19 to TRBJ2-1; tentatively, D is TRBD2 (6 bases). CDR1 and CDR2 from the germline V gene are LNHDA and SQIVND (reference sequence). V was pared by 3 bases and J by 7 bases, with 16 bases between. This CDR3 has 15 amino acids. Looking up the rest from reference TRBV19 and TRBJ2-1 gives the full variable domain: DGGITQSPKYLFRKEGQNVTLSCEQNLNHDAMYWYRQDPGQGLRLIYYSQIVNDFQKGDIAEGYSVSREKKESFPLTVTSAQKNPTAFYLCASSMGDAAGNEQFFGPGTRLTVL.